The 13 T cell receptor beta chains given below trace back to one sample, sequenced in a study of cytomegalovirus exposure and HLA in healthy donors. The primer mix had 60 Vbeta and 13 Jbeta primers. TCRdb's table, derived via immunoSEQ multiplex PCR, lists solely in-frame clones and lacks some. This table has 150,000 to 190,000 clones, approximately 86% appearing once. The source material was PBMCs. The receptors stem from a woman between 50 and 59 years old in good health and CMV-seropositive.

Turning to this clone: The missing conserved phenylalanine or tryptophan at the end of this CDR3 makes a read error likely. The rearrangement links TRBV30 to TRBJ1-6; possibly TRBD1 for D (6 bases). CDR1 is GTSNPN and CDR2 is SVGIG in the germline V gene (reference sequence). This CDR3 is 12 amino acids long. V lost 5 bases and J lost 8, with 10 bases in between. The CDR3 protein is CAWGGSDSPLHL. In DNA, the CDR3 is TGTGCCTGGGGGGGCTCGGATTCACCCCTCCACCTT.

The chain couples TRBV6-5 to TRBJ1-1, with 7 bases that match TRBD1. V trimming: 5 bases; J trimming: 2 bases; junction bases outside the gene matches: 8. The germline V gene has CDR1 MNHEY and CDR2 SVGAGI. The CDR3 extends over 15 amino acids. CDR3 bases: TGTGCCAGCAGTCGATCCGGGACAGCAAACACTGAAGCTTTCTTT. This encodes CASSRSGTANTEAFF.

The chain links TRBV5-8 to TRBJ1-6; possible D gene TRBD1, 6 bases. Trimming left V 4 bases short and J 8 bases short, with 13 bases between. CDR1 is SGHTS and CDR2 is YDEGEE in the germline V gene. This CDR3 has 14 residues. CDR3 bases: TGTGCCAGCAGCGGGGGGGCGAAGGATTCACCCCTCCACTTT. Its translation is CASSGGAKDSPLHF.

This chain connects TRBV4-3 to TRBJ1-5; unclear D gene. V shed 0 bases and J shed 2 bases, with 8 bases lying between them. The CDR3 length is 15 residues. Germline V gives CDR1 LGHNA, CDR2 YSLEER. The CDR3, as DNA: TGCGCCAGCAGCCAAGACTATACTCGCAATCAGCCCCAGCATTTT. Its translation is CASSQDYTRNQPQHF.

The chain recombines TRBV9 with TRBJ2-3, with 9 bases fitting TRBD2. The germline gives CDR1 SGDLS, CDR2 YYNGEE. The CDR3 has 14 amino acids. With 6 bases clipped from V and 4 bases from J, the junction kept 6 bases outside the gene matches. CDR3 coding DNA: TGTGCCAGCAACAAAGCGGGGGGCCCAGATACGCAGTATTTT. Its translation: CASNKAGGPDTQYF. Full variable domain (missing parts from reference TRBV9 and TRBJ2-3): DSGVTQTPKHLITATGQRVTLRCSPRSGDLSVYWYQQSLDQGLQFLIQYYNGEERAKGNILERFSAQQFPDLHSELNLSSLELGDSALYFCASNKAGGPDTQYFGPGTRLTVL.

This clone was found a few times. V usage is TRBV4-1 and J usage is TRBJ2-7; D call uncertain. The CDR3 extends over 14 amino acids. V was clipped by 0 bases and J by 6 bases, with 12 bases between them. Germline-derived CDR1 and CDR2 are MGHRA and YSYEKL. This chain's CDR3 is CASSQDPTLLEQYF. CDR3 nucleotides: TGCGCCAGCAGCCAAGACCCGACTCTTCTCGAGCAGTACTTC.

The V and J genes are TRBV4-2 and TRBJ2-3; tentatively, D is TRBD1 (6 bases). V was trimmed by 1 base and J by 0 bases, leaving 11 bases between them. Germline CDR1 LGHNA, CDR2 YNFKEQ. This CDR3 region has 16 residues. CDR3 DNA sequence: TGTGCCAGCAGCCAAGCTGGACAGTCTAGCACAGATACGCAGTATTTT. It translates to CASSQAGQSSTDTQYF.

The V call is TRBV7-2, the J call TRBJ2-7; 10 positions agree with TRBD2. The CDR3 extends over 18 amino acids. With 1 base clipped from V and 4 bases from J, the junction kept 13 bases outside the gene matches. CDR1 is SGHTA and CDR2 is FQGNSA in the germline V gene. The CDR3 nucleotides are TGTGCCAGCAGCTTAGGGGGGCCTAGCGGGGGAACGATATACGAGCAGTACTTC. It translates to CASSLGGPSGGTIYEQYF.

V gene TRBV10-3 combines with J gene TRBJ2-7, with a possible D match to TRBD1 (5 bases). Germline V CDR1 and CDR2: ENHRY, SYGVKD. V was pared by 0 bases and J by 9 bases, with 15 bases between. This CDR3 is 14 amino acids long. Here the CDR3 reads CAISESGQAQGQYF. Written as DNA, the CDR3 is TGTGCCATCAGTGAGTCGGGGCAAGCTCAGGGGCAGTACTTC.

V is TRBV5-1 and J is TRBJ2-7; unclear D gene. In germline, CDR1 is SGHRS, CDR2 YFSETQ. The CDR3 is 13 residues long. The V gene lost 0 bases and the J gene lost 4 bases, with 8 bases spanning the gap. This CDR3 is CASSLGGMYEQYF. CDR3 sequence (DNA): TGCGCCAGCAGCTTGGGAGGAATGTACGAGCAGTACTTC. Filled out from reference TRBV5-1 and TRBJ2-7, the complete variable domain reads KAGVTQTPRYLIKTRGQQVTLSCSPISGHRSVSWYQQTPGQGLQFLFEYFSETQRNKGNFPGRFSGRQFSNSRSEMNVSTLELGDSALYLCASSLGGMYEQYFGPGTRLTVT.

This chain connects TRBV11-2 to TRBJ2-7, with 9 positions matching TRBD2. The J segment lost 1 base and the V segment lost 5 bases, leaving 6 bases of the junction unmatched. CDR3 length equals 15 residues. Germline assignment: CDR1 SGHAT and CDR2 FQNNGV. The CDR3, as DNA: TGTGCCAGCAGCCGTAGCGGGGGATCGTCCTACGAGCAGTACTTC. Translating gives CASSRSGGSSYEQYF.

The chain joins TRBV5-6 to TRBJ2-7, with D perhaps TRBD2 (6 bases). Looked up from germline, CDR1 is SGHDT and CDR2 is YYEEEE. There are 16 residues in the CDR3. V was clipped by 1 base and J by 0 bases, with 14 bases between them. CDR3 bases: TGTGCCAGCAGCTTGCGGGACTCCCCGAGCTCCTACGAGCAGTACTTC. As protein: CASSLRDSPSSYEQYF.

The count of this clone is one. The rearrangement joins TRBV6-5 to TRBJ1-1; D gene uncertain. Germline-derived CDR1 and CDR2 are MNHEY and SVGAGI. This CDR3 comprises 13 residues. V was pared by 6 bases and J by 3 bases, with 11 bases between. As DNA, the CDR3 is TGTGCCAGCAGCTACGGACTTTACACTGAAGCTTTCTTT. Translation gives CASSYGLYTEAFF.